Listed here is a single T cell receptor (beta chain). No antigen is known for it. Germline V CDR1 and CDR2: MGHDK, SYGVNS. J lost 5 bases, V lost 6 bases, and 2 bases had no gene match. The length of the CDR3 is 14 residues. Method: immunoSEQ multiplex PCR; TCRdb's copy keeps in-frame clones and lacks some. The top ten hold roughly 9.2% of the sample, which has 200,000 or so clones, almost 95% seen once. The sample belongs to a study of T cell responses to AZD1222 COVID-19 vaccine. Overall study findings and caveats: With dominance at 160-218 and 743-854, vaccine-associated CD4 TCRs spanned spike. Spike-specific TCR depth and breadth grew after two AZD1222 doses.

This chain uses TRBV25-1 with TRBJ1-6; 9 bases agree with TRBD1. This clonotype originated in an adult in good health. The specimen comprised peripheral blood, sampled on day 0 of AZD1222 vaccination. CDR3 region: CASRRQGDNSPLHF. The DNA of the CDR3 is TGTGCCAGCAGACGACAGGGGGATAATTCACCCCTCCACTTT.